Listed here are 7 T cell receptor beta chains from one sample, sequenced in a study of blood T cell repertoires in COVID-19. The method was immunoSEQ multiplex PCR; TCRdb's version includes in-frame clones alone and lacks a portion of them. The repertoire holds about 160,000 clones, with approximately 92% as singletons. The material sequenced was peripheral blood. The receptors derive from a woman aged 50 to 60 with acute or convalescent COVID-19.

The genes are TRBV2 and TRBJ1-5; TRBD1 matches 9 bases. Unmatched junction bases numbered 7, after V lost 8 bases and J lost 5 bases. Germline V lookup: CDR1 SNHLY, CDR2 FYNNEI. The CDR3 runs 14 residues. The DNA for the CDR3 is TGTGCCAGCCACACAGGGGGCAGTTATCAGCCCCAGCATTTT. Its protein product is CASHTGGSYQPQHF.

The chain employs TRBV2 and TRBJ1-6; 8 bases agree with TRBD1. The length of the CDR3 is 15 residues. Germline CDR1 reads SNHLY; CDR2 reads FYNNEI. V lost 5 bases and J lost 8; bases outside the gene matches: 8. The CDR3 region is CASSRDRSSYSPLHF. CDR3 in DNA: TGTGCCAGCAGTCGGGACAGGTCCTCTTATTCACCCCTCCACTTT.

The chain is built from TRBV15 and TRBJ2-3; 11 nucleotides agree with TRBD2. The CDR3 is 16 amino acids. V was clipped by 0 bases and J by 6 bases; unmatched bases: 5. Germline V CDR1 and CDR2: LNHNV, YYDKDF (reference sequence). CDR3 in amino acids: CATSRELAGGFDTQYF. The DNA of the CDR3 is TGTGCCACCAGCAGAGAGTTAGCGGGAGGGTTTGATACGCAGTATTTT.

V gene TRBV7-2 combines with J gene TRBJ2-1; 11 nucleotides line up with TRBD2. The CDR3 contains 15 residues. Germline assignment: CDR1 SGHTA and CDR2 FQGNSA. Trimming removed 6 bases from V and 7 bases from J; junction bases left unmatched: 8. CDR3 bases: TGTGCCAGCAGACAGACTAGCGGGATTTCTAATGAGCAGTTCTTC. Amino acid sequence: CASRQTSGISNEQFF.

V and J are TRBV19 and TRBJ1-5; D is possibly TRBD1 (6 bases). The CDR3 spans 15 residues. CDR1 and CDR2 from the germline V gene are LNHDA and SQIVND (reference sequence). Trimming cost V 5 bases and J 0 bases, with 11 bases left between them. The CDR3 coding sequence is TGTGCCAGTAGTGTTGGACAGAATAGCAATCAGCCCCAGCATTTT. This sequence encodes CASSVGQNSNQPQHF.

The chain couples TRBV7-2 to TRBJ2-6, with D hard to call. CDR3 size: 15 residues. V lost 5 bases and J lost 0, with 8 bases in between. The germline gives CDR1 SGHTA, CDR2 FQGNSA. The CDR3 reads CASSPSYSGANVLTF. CDR3 sequence (DNA): TGTGCCAGCAGCCCGTCGTACTCTGGGGCCAACGTCCTGACTTTC.

This clone came up once. The chain combines TRBV5-1 with TRBJ2-7; 9 nucleotides line up with TRBD1. The V segment lost 0 bases and the J segment 2 bases; nucleotides outside the gene matches: 3. The CDR3 runs 15 residues. Germline V gene sequence: CDR1 SGHRS, CDR2 YFSETQ. DNA of the CDR3: TGCGCCAGCAGCTTGGAGGGACAGGGAACCTACGAGCAGTACTTC. This gives the protein CASSLEGQGTYEQYF.